This TCR beta chain was identified during a study of regulatory and conventional T cells in RAG deficiency. Study-level results: Omenn patients showed >80% Treg-Tconv overlap and shorter CDR3 lengths.

Blood CD4+ CD25-low CD127-high conventional T cells supplied the genomic DNA template. Sequencing used immunoSEQ multiplex PCR; TCRdb keeps in-frame clones, though not all of them. Of about 34,000 clones listed, roughly 76% are singletons. Concerning this clone itself: Antigen specificity is unknown.

Trimming shortened V by 4 bases and J by 1 base, and 7 bases separated the two germline ends. Germline assignment: CDR1 KGHSH and CDR2 LQKENI. The CDR3 loop spans 14 amino acids. The sample was also linked to a second study, of regulatory T cells. That source notes: Primers: 52 TRBV forward and 13 TRBJ reverse.

Sequencing used CD4+ effector T cells sorted from blood. The clonotype originates from a human donor in good health. The chain links TRBV18 to TRBJ2-2, with no clear D. The CDR3 loop is CASSQGLNTGELFF. As DNA, the CDR3 is TGTGCCAGCTCACAGGGATTGAACACCGGGGAGCTGTTTTTT. Drawing the rest from reference TRBV18 and TRBJ2-2, the complete variable domain is NAGVMQNPRHLVRRRGQEARLRCSPMKGHSHVYWYRQLPEEGLKFMVYLQKENIIDESGMPKERFSAEFPKEGPSILRIQQVVRGDSAAYFCASSQGLNTGELFFGEGSRLTVL.